The clone carrying this T cell receptor beta chain has ten or more counts. In TCRdb, the 5' RACE reads were re-called with MiXCR into one record per CDR3 protein. In the table there are 86,000 or so distinct CDR3 sequences, about 6.5% of which are singletons. The data derive from a study of early T cells in non-severe SARS-CoV-2 infection. The receptor's source is an adult who was a healthcare worker with PCR-confirmed SARS-CoV-2 infection or an uninfected control (not recorded which). The specimen was whole blood.

The CDR3 sequence is CASSLQGAQGNTIYF. The DNA for the CDR3 is TGTGCCAGCAGCCTACAGGGGGCGCAGGGAAACACCATATATTTT. The chain employs TRBV28 and TRBJ1-3, with 9 bases identical to TRBD1. J lost 4 bases, V lost 6 bases, and 7 bases had no gene match. The CDR3 contains 15 residues. Germline V gene lookup returns CDR1 MDHEN and CDR2 SYDVKM. Using reference TRBV28 and TRBJ1-3 for the parts outside the CDR3, the full variable domain is DVKVTQSSRYLVKRTGEKVFLECVQDMDHENMFWYRQDPGLGLRLIYFSYDVKMKEKGDIPEGYSVSREKKERFSLILESASTNQTSMYLCASSLQGAQGNTIYFGEGSWLTVV.